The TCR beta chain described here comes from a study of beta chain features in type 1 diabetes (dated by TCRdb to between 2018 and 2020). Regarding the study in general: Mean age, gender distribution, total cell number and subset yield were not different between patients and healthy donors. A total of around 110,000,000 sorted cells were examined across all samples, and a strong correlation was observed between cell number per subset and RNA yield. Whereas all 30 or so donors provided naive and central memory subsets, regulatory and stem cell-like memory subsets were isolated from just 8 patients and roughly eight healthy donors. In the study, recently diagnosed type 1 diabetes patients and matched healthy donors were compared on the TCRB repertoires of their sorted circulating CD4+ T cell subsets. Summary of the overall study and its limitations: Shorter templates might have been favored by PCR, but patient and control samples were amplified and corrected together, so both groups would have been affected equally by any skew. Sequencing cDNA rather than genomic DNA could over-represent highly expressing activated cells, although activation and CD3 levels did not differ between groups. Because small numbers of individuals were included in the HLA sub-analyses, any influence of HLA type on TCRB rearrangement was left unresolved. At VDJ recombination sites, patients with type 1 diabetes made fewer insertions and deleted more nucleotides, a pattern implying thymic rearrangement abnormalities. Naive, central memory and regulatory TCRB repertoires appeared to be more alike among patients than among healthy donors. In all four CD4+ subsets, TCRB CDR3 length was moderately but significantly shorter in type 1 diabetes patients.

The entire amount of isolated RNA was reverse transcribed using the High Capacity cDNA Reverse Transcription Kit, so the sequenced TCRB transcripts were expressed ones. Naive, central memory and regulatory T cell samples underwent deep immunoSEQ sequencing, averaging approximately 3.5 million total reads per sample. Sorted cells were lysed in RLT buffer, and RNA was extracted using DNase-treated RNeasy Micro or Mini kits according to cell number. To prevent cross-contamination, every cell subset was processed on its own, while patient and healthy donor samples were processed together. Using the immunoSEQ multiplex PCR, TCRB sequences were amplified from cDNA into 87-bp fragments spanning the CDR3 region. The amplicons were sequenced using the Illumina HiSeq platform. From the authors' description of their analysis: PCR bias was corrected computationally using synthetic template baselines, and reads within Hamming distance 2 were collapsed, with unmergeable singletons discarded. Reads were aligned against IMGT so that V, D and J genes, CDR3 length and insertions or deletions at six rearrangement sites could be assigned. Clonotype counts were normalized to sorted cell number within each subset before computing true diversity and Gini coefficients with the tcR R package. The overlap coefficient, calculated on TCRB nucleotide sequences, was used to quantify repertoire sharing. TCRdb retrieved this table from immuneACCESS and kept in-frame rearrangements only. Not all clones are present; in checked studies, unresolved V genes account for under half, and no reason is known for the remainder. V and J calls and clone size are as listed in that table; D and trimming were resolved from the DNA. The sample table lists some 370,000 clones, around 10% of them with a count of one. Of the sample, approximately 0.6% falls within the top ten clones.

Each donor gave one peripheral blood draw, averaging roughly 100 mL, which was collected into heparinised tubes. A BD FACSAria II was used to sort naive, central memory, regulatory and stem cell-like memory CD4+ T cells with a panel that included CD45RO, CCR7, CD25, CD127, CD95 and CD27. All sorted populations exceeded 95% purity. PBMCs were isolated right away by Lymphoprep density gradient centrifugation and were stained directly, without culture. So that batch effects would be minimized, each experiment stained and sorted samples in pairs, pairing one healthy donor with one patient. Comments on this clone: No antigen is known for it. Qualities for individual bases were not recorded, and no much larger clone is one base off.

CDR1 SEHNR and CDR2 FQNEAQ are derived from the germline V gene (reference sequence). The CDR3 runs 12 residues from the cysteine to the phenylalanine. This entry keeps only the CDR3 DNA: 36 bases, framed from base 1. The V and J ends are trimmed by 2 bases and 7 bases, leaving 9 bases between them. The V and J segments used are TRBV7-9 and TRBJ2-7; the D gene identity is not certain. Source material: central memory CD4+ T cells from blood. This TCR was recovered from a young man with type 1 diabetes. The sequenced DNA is TGTGCCAGCAGCTTAAGTGGAACTGAGCAGTACTTC. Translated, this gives CASSLSGTEQYF.